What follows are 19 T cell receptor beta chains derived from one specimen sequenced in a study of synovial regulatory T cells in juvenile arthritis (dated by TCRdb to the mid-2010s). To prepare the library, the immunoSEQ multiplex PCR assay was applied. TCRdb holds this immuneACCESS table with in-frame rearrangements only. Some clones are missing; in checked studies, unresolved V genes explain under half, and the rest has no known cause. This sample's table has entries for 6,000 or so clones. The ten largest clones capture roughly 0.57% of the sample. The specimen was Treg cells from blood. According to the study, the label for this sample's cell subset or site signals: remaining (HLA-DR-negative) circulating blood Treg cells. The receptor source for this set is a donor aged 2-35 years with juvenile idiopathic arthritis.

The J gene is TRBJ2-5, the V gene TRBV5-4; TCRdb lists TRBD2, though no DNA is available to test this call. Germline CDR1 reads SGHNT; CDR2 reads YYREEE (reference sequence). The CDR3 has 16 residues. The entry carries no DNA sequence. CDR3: CASSFGLAGGQETQYF. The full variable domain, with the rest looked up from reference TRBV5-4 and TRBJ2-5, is ETGVTQSPTHLIKTRGQQVTLRCSSQSGHNTVSWYQQALGQGPQFIFQYYREEENGRGNFPPRFSGLQFPNYSSELNVNALELDDSALYLCASSFGLAGGQETQYFGPGTRLLVL.

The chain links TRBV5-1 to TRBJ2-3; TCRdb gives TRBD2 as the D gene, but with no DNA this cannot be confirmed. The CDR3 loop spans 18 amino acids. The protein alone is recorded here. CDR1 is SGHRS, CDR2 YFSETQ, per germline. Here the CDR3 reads CASSLHRLQGLFQDTQYF.

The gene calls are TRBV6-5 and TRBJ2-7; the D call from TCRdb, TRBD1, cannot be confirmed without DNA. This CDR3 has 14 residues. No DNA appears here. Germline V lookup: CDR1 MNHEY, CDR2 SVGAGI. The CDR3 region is CASSYSGTPYEQYF.

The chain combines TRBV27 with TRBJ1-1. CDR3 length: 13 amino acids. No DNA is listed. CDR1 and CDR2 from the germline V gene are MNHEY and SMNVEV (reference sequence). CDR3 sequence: CASRWGMNTEAFF.

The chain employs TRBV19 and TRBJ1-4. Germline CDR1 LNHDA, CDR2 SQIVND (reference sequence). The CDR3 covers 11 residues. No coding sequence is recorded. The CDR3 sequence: CASSIREKLFF.

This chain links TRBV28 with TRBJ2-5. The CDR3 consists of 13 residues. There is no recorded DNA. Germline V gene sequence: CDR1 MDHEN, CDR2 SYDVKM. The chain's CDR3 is CASRPGREETQYF.

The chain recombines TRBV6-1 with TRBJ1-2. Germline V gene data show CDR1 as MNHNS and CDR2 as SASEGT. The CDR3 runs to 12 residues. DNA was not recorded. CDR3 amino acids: CASRDLTQGYTF.

The CDR3 sequence is CASSLARLAGQETQYF. V and J are TRBV11-2 and TRBJ2-5; TCRdb returns TRBD2, unconfirmable since there is no DNA. Germline CDR1 is SGHAT and CDR2 is FQNNGV. This CDR3 is built from 16 residues. The coding DNA is unavailable. Supplemented by reference TRBV11-2 and TRBJ2-5, the full variable domain reads EAGVAQSPRYKIIEKRQSVAFWCNPISGHATLYWYQQILGQGPKLLIQFQNNGVVDDSQLPKDRFSAERLKGVDSTLKIQPAKLEDSAVYLCASSLARLAGQETQYFGPGTRLLVL.

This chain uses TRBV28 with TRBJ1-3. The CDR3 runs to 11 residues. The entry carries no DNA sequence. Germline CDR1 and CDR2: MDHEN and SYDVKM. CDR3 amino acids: CASSSESTIYF. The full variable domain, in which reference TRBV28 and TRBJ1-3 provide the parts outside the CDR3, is DVKVTQSSRYLVKRTGEKVFLECVQDMDHENMFWYRQDPGLGLRLIYFSYDVKMKEKGDIPEGYSVSREKKERFSLILESASTNQTSMYLCASSSESTIYFGEGSWLTVV.

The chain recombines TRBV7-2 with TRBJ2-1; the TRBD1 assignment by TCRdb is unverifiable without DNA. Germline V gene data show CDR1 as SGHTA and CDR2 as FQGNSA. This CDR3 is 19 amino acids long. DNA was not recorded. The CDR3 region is CASSLAYRGLITSYNEQFF.

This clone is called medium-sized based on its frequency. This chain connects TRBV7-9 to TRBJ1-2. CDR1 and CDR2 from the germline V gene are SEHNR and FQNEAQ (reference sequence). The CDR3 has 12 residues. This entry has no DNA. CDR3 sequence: CASAVLSHGYTF.

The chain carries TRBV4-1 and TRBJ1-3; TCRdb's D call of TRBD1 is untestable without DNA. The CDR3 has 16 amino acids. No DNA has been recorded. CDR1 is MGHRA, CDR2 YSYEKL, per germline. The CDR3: CASSQESTGVGNTIYF.

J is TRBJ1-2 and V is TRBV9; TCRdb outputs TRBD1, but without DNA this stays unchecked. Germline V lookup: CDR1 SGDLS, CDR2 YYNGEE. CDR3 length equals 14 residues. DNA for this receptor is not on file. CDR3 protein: CASSADRASYGYTF.

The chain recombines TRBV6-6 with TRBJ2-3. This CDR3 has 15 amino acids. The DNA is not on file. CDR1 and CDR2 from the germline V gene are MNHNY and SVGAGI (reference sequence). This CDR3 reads CASSYGAGGTDTQYF.

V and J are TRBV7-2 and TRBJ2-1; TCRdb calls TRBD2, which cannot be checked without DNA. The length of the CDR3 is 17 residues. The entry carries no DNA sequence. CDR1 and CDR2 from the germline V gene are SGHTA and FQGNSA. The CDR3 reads CASSLVGLASPRNEQFF.

The CDR3 sequence: CASRPRWQGYYEQYF. The chain links TRBV28 to TRBJ2-7; there is no DNA to check the TCRdb D call of TRBD1. This CDR3 contains 15 residues. DNA is not on record. Germline V gene data show CDR1 as MDHEN and CDR2 as SYDVKM.

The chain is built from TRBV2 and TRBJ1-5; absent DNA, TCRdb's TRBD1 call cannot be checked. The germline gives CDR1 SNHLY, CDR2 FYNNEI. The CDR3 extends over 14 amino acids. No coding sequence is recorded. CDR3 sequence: CASRAGGGYQPQHF.

CDR3 region: CASSQVSGGANVLTF. The gene calls are TRBV14 and TRBJ2-6; TCRdb picks TRBD1, but there is no DNA to check that call. The germline V gene has CDR1 SGHDN and CDR2 FVKESK. There are 15 residues in the CDR3. The DNA sequence is not available.

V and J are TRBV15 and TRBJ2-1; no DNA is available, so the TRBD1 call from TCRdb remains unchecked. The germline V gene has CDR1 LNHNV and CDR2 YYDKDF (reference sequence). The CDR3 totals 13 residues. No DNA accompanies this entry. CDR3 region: CATRGTGLNEQFF.